These 16 T cell receptor beta chains came from one sample sequenced in a study of cytomegalovirus exposure and HLA in healthy donors. The primer mix had 60 Vbeta and 13 Jbeta primers. Assay used: immunoSEQ multiplex PCR; TCRdb lists only in-frame clones, some missing. The top ten hold around 2.1% of the sample, which has about 280,000 clones, 70% to 90% seen once. The sample taken for sequencing was PBMCs. These receptor sequences come from a woman between 18 and 29 years old in good health and CMV-seronegative.

This clone occurred once. The chain uses TRBV2 and TRBJ2-7; D remains unclear. CDR1 is SNHLY, CDR2 FYNNEI, per germline. The CDR3 totals 12 residues. Trimming left V 4 bases short and J 7 bases short, with 11 bases between. The CDR3 reads CASSVSPVEQYF. The CDR3 DNA follows: TGTGCCAGCAGTGTATCACCGGTTGAGCAGTACTTC.

The rearrangement joins TRBV19 to TRBJ2-3; D is possibly TRBD2 (5 bases). Germline V gene sequence: CDR1 LNHDA, CDR2 SQIVND (reference sequence). Trimming left V 10 bases short and J 11 bases short, with 16 bases between. This CDR3 has 11 amino acids. CDR3 residues: CATTEGLMQYF. CDR3 in DNA: TGTGCCACCACCGAGGGTCTGATGCAGTATTTT. The full variable domain, with the rest looked up from reference TRBV19 and TRBJ2-3, is DGGITQSPKYLFRKEGQNVTLSCEQNLNHDAMYWYRQDPGQGLRLIYYSQIVNDFQKGDIAEGYSVSREKKESFPLTVTSAQKNPTAFYLCATTEGLMQYFGPGTRLTVL.

The rearrangement joins TRBV15 to TRBJ2-1; no reliable D call. The CDR3 runs to 14 residues. The V and J ends lost 1 base and 3 bases respectively, with 7 bases between them. Germline V lookup: CDR1 LNHNV, CDR2 YYDKDF (reference sequence). Here the CDR3 DNA reads TGTGCCACCAGCAGAGGAGGCGGCTACAATGAGCAGTTCTTC. It yields the protein CATSRGGGYNEQFF.

The chain couples TRBV18 to TRBJ1-2; D gene ambiguous. CDR1 and CDR2 from the germline V gene are KGHSH and LQKENI. V was cut by 1 base and J by 0 bases, with 15 bases left in between. The CDR3 totals 17 residues. Written as DNA, the CDR3 is TGTGCCAGCTCACCACGAGAAGGGAGCCTCACTAACTATGGCTACACCTTC. Translation: CASSPREGSLTNYGYTF.

V gene TRBV5-1 combines with J gene TRBJ2-5; TRBD1 agrees at 11 bases. The last part of the DNA fits TRBJ2-7 better; the J call may be wrong. This CDR3 has 15 residues. Germline assignment: CDR1 SGHRS and CDR2 YFSETQ. The CDR3 DNA sequence: TGCGCCAGCAGCTTGAGGGACAGGGGGTCCTACGAGCAGTACTTC. Amino acids: CASSLRDRGSYEQYF.

The gene calls are TRBV29-1 and TRBJ1-1; D may be TRBD1 (5 bases). The CDR3 runs to 12 residues. Per germline, CDR1 SQVTM and CDR2 ANQGSEA. V gave up 4 bases and J gave up 6 bases, with 12 bases separating them. The CDR3 DNA follows: TGCAGCGTTGGCGGGGGAGCTGCTGAAGCTTTCTTT. It codes for CSVGGGAAEAFF.

J is TRBJ2-3 and V is TRBV5-1; the D gene is possibly TRBD1 (6 bases). V was trimmed by 4 bases and J by 2 bases, leaving 17 bases between them. CDR1 and CDR2 from the germline V gene are SGHRS and YFSETQ. The CDR3 is 16 residues long. The CDR3 region is CASSVTGIGTTDTQYF. CDR3 bases: TGCGCCAGCAGCGTTACAGGGATAGGGACCACAGATACGCAGTATTTT.

The rearrangement uses TRBV11-3 and TRBJ2-3; 14 bases map to TRBD2. The CDR3 extends over 17 amino acids. In germline, CDR1 is SGHNT, CDR2 YENEEA. V lost 4 bases, J lost 3 bases, and 6 bases stayed unmatched. The CDR3 reads CASSSRTSGGNTDTQYF. In DNA, the CDR3 is TGTGCCAGCAGCTCCCGGACTAGCGGGGGGAATACAGATACGCAGTATTTT. Looking up the rest from reference TRBV11-3 and TRBJ2-3 gives the full variable domain: EAGVVQSPRYKIIEKKQPVAFWCNPISGHNTLYWYLQNLGQGPELLIRYENEEAVDDSQLPKDRFSAERLKGVDSTLKIQPAELGDSAVYLCASSSRTSGGNTDTQYFGPGTRLTVL.

The chain employs TRBV27 and TRBJ1-2, with D uncertain. Germline V gene data show CDR1 as MNHEY and CDR2 as SMNVEV (reference sequence). The CDR3 is 13 residues long. The V end was cut by 3 bases, the J end by 4 bases, with 9 bases between. CDR3 nucleotide sequence: TGTGCCAGCAGTTTGTCTGGGCTCTATGGCTACACCTTC. It yields the protein CASSLSGLYGYTF.

The chain couples TRBV10-3 to TRBJ2-7, with TRBD1 as a possible D gene (6 bases). The CDR3 runs 15 residues. With 2 bases removed from V and 4 bases from J, the gap between germline ends came to 15 bases. Germline V gene data show CDR1 as ENHRY and CDR2 as SYGVKD. The chain's CDR3 is CAISEATTGSYEQYF. CDR3 bases: TGTGCCATCAGTGAGGCAACTACAGGGAGTTACGAGCAGTACTTC.

CDR3 DNA sequence: TGTGCCAGAAGCTCCTCCGCCGGGGGGAGGTATAATTCACCCCTCCACTTT. Its protein is CARSSSAGGRYNSPLHF. The rearrangement uses TRBV5-3 and TRBJ1-6; D possibly corresponds to TRBD1 (5 bases). TRBV5-3 belongs to the ORF category, with a function that is uncertain. The V and J ends lost 3 bases and 4 bases respectively, with 17 bases between them. CDR3 length: 17 amino acids.

The genes are TRBV9 and TRBJ2-7, with D possibly TRBD1 on 6 matching bases. The V end was cut by 1 base, the J end by 5 bases, with 22 bases between. CDR3 length: 17 amino acids. From germline, CDR1 is SGDLS and CDR2 YYNGEE. The CDR3 region is CASSVSDRMIRGHEQYF. The CDR3 nucleotides read TGTGCCAGCAGCGTATCCGACCGCATGATCAGGGGCCACGAGCAGTACTTC.

This rearrangement joins TRBV7-9 to TRBJ2-7; D is undetermined. From germline, CDR1 is SEHNR and CDR2 FQNEAQ (reference sequence). The CDR3 totals 15 residues. V lost 3 bases to trimming and J lost 4 bases, with 16 bases between them. The DNA for the CDR3 is TGTGCCAGCAGCTTCGGCCGCGCCGCCGGGTACGAGCAGTACTTC. Its translation is CASSFGRAAGYEQYF.

V is TRBV9 and J is TRBJ2-7; 9 nucleotides line up with TRBD1. J lost 3 bases, V lost 3 bases, and 16 bases had no gene match. This CDR3 has 18 residues. CDR1 SGDLS and CDR2 YYNGEE come from the germline V gene. The CDR3 nucleotides are TGTGCCAGCAGCGGGGAGGGGTGGTCGGGACAGGGAATCTACGAGCAGTACTTC. This sequence encodes CASSGEGWSGQGIYEQYF.

The CDR3, as DNA: TGTGCCAGCAGCTTAGAGGGACTAGCGATCACCGGGGAGCTGTTTTTT. Amino acids: CASSLEGLAITGELFF. This sequence joins TRBV11-2 and TRBJ2-2, with TRBD2 matching 10 bases. The CDR3 runs to 16 residues. Trimming took 0 bases from V and 4 from J; bases not matched to a gene: 2. Germline CDR1 is SGHAT and CDR2 is FQNNGV.

A few counts support this clone. This chain joins TRBV5-4 and TRBJ2-7, with D tentatively TRBD2 (5 bases). The V and J ends lost 4 bases and 12 bases respectively, with 8 bases between them. Germline assignment: CDR1 SGHNT and CDR2 YYREEE (reference sequence). The CDR3 has 9 amino acids. The CDR3 is CASSGERYF. CDR3 nucleotide sequence: TGTGCCAGCAGCGGGGAGAGGTACTTC.